This T cell receptor (beta chain) was documented in a study of Ad26.COV2.S vaccination and SARS-CoV-2 variants. Study context: Recipients of Ad26.COV2.S got it intramuscularly, once or twice 56 days apart.

The CDR3 loop spans 14 amino acids. V dropped 0 bases and J dropped 7 bases, with 13 bases sitting between them. Germline CDR1 and CDR2: SGHNT and YYREEE (reference sequence). Assay: immunoSEQ multiplex PCR; the TCRdb copy retains only in-frame clones and omits some. In the table there are 380,000 or so clones, about 89% of which are singletons. Findings and limits, study-wide: Vaccine recipients surpassed placebo recipients in spike-specific TCR breadth. Analyses of TCR breadth and depth may have underestimated total T cell responses.

As to treatment: around 19 received Ad26.COV2.S at low or high dose, single or two shots; about 5 received placebo; per-sample allocation not given. The samples were gathered on day 63 after the first injection of vaccine or placebo. Built on an Ad26 vector, the vaccine expressed Wuhan-strain SARS-CoV-2 spike. Note on this clone: The antigen remains unidentified.

This sequence originates from a person between 18 and 65 years old who received the Ad26.COV2.S COVID-19 vaccine or a placebo. The sample in question was peripheral blood, obtained in a trial of Ad26.COV2.S vaccine versus placebo. V gene TRBV5-4 combines with J gene TRBJ1-2; D might be TRBD1 (6 bases). The CDR3 sequence: CASSLGQGYGGYTF. The CDR3 nucleotides are TGTGCCAGCAGCTTGGGGCAGGGGTACGGTGGCTACACCTTC. Looking up the rest from reference TRBV5-4 and TRBJ1-2 gives the full variable domain: ETGVTQSPTHLIKTRGQQVTLRCSSQSGHNTVSWYQQALGQGPQFIFQYYREEENGRGNFPPRFSGLQFPNYSSELNVNALELDDSALYLCASSLGQGYGGYTFGSGTRLTVV.